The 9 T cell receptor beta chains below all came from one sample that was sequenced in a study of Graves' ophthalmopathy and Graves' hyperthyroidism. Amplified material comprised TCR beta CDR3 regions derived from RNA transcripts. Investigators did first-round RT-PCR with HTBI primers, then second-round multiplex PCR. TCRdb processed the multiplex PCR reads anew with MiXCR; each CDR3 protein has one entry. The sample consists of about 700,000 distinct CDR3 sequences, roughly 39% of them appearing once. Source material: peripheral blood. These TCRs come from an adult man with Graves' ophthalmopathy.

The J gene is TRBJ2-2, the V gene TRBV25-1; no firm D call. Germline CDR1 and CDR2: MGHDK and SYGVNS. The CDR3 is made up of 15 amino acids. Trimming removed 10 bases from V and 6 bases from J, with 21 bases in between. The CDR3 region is CATSPVDTMAGELFF. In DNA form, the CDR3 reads TGTGCCACCTCCCCAGTGGATACGATGGCCGGGGAGCTGTTTTTT. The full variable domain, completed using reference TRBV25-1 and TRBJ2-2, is EADIYQTPRYLVIGTGKKITLECSQTMGHDKMYWYQQDPGMELHLIHYSYGVNSTEKGDLSSESTVSRIRTEHFPLTLESARPSHTSQYLCATSPVDTMAGELFFGEGSRLTVL.

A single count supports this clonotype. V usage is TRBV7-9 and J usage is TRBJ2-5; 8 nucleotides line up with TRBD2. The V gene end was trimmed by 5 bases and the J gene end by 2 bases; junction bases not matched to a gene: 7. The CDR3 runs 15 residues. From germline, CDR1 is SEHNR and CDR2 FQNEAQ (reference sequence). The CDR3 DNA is TGTGCCAGCAGCGTGGGGACTAGATATCAAGAGACCCAGTACTTC. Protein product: CASSVGTRYQETQYF.

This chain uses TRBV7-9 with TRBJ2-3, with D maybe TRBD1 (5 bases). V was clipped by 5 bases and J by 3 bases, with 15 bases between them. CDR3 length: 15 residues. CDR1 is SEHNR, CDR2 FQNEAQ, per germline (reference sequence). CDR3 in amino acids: CASSPTGRVTDTQYF. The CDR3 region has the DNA TGTGCCAGCAGCCCGACCGGCAGGGTGACAGATACGCAGTATTTT.

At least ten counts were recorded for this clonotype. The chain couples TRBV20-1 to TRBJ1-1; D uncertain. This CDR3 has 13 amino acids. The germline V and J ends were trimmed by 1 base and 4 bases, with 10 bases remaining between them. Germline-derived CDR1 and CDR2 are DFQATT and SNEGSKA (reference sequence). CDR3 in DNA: TGCAGTGCTAGAGTTTTGATTGGCACTGAAGCTTTCTTT. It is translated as CSARVLIGTEAFF.

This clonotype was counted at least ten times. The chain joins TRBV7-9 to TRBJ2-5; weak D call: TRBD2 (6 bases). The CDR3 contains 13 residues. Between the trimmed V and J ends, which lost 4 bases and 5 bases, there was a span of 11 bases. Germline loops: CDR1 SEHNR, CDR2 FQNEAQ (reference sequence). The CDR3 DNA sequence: TGTGCCAGCAGCTCCGCAGGGAGGGAGACCCAGTACTTC. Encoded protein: CASSSAGRETQYF.

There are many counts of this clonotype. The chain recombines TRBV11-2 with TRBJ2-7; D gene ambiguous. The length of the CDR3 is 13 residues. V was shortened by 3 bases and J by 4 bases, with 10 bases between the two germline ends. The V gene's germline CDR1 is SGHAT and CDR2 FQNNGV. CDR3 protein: CASSFDIRYEQYF. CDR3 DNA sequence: TGTGCCAGCAGCTTCGACATCCGGTACGAGCAGTACTTC.

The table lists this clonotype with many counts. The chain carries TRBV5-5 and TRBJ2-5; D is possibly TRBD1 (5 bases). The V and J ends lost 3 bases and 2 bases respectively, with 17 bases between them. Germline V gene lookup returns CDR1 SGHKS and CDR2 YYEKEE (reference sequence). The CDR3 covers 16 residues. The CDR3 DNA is TGTGCCAGCAGCTCAGCCGTGGCAGGGCTACAAGAGACCCAGTACTTC. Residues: CASSSAVAGLQETQYF. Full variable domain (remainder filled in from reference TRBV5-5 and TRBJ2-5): DAGVTQSPTHLIKTRGQQVTLRCSPISGHKSVSWYQQVLGQGPQFIFQYYEKEERGRGNFPDRFSARQFPNYSSELNVNALLLGDSALYLCASSSAVAGLQETQYFGPGTRLLVL.

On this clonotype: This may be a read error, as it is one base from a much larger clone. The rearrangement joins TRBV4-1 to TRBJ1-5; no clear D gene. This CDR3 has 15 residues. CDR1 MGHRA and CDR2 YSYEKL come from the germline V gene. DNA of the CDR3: TGCGTCAGCAGCCCGAAACAGCGTAGCAATCAGCCCCAGCATTTT. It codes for CVSSPKQRSNQPQHF.

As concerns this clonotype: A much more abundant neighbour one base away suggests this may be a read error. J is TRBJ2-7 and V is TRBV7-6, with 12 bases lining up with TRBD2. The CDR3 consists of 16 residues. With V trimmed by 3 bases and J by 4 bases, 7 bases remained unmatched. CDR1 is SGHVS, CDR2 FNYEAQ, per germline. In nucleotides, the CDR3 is TGTGCCAGCAGCTTTGCAGGGACTAGCGGGTATTACGAGCAGTACTTC. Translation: CASSFAGTSGYYEQYF.